The rows below give T cell receptor beta chains drawn from one sample of a study of CD8 T cells in ankylosing spondylitis. TCRdb recomputed calls from the 5' RACE reads with MiXCR, one row per CDR3 protein. Here the sample spans around 480,000 distinct CDR3 sequences, over 15% being singletons. The sample was blood, either unsorted or a sorted T cell fraction (not recorded which). The source is a male donor with ankylosing spondylitis. The CDR3 runs from the conserved cysteine through the conserved F or W. Each record gives: V gene, D gene, clone size, J gene, CDR3 protein, CDR3 DNA. D genes are given only for firm matches. Only part of the rows carry a size: once, few, many, or a class if the clone is expanded.

TRBV7-3,.,many,TRBJ2-2,CASSLGGNTGELFF,TGTGCCAGCAGCTTAGGAGGGAACACCGGGGAGCTGTTTTTT
TRBV20-1,.,many,TRBJ2-5,CSALRLLETQYF,TGCAGTGCTCTCCGACTGTTAGAGACCCAGTACTTC
TRBV7-9,.,few,TRBJ1-6,CAITEGSHSPLHF,TGTGCCATCACCGAGGGGAGCCACTCACCCCTCCACTTT
TRBV7-9,.,many,TRBJ1-2,CASSSTAANYGYTF,TGTGCCAGCAGCTCTACGGCAGCTAACTATGGCTACACCTTC
TRBV5-1,.,.,TRBJ2-1,CASSLGADSYNEQFF,TGCGCCAGCAGCTTGGGAGCGGATTCCTACAATGAGCAGTTCTTC
TRBV7-2,TRBD1,.,TRBJ1-6,CASSSRQGPNSPLHF,TGTGCCAGCAGCTCCAGACAGGGTCCTAATTCACCCCTCCACTTT
TRBV27,TRBD2,.,TRBJ2-1,CASSFRRESYNEQFF,TGTGCCAGCAGTTTCCGGCGGGAGTCTTACAATGAGCAGTTCTTC
TRBV28,TRBD2,few,TRBJ2-1,CASSLWGLAGGRHNEQFF,TGTGCCAGCAGTTTATGGGGACTAGCGGGAGGGCGCCACAATGAGCAGTTCTTC
TRBV7-9,.,few,TRBJ1-1,CASSLRVGGGFFF,TGTGCCAGCAGCTTAAGGGTGGGCGGAGGCTTCTTCTTT
TRBV5-1,.,many,TRBJ1-1,CASSLTGSTEAFF,TGCGCCAGCAGCTTGACAGGATCCACTGAAGCTTTCTTT
TRBV28,TRBD1,.,TRBJ2-3,CASSLPRTGGADTQYF,TGTGCCAGCAGTTTACCCCGGACAGGGGGCGCAGATACGCAGTATTTT
TRBV7-2,.,.,TRBJ2-3,CASSPQGGSTDTQYF,TGTGCCAGCAGCCCCCAAGGGGGGAGCACAGATACGCAGTATTTT
TRBV30,TRBD1,many,TRBJ1-5,CAWRPADRNQPQHF,TGTGCCTGGAGGCCCGCGGACAGGAATCAGCCCCAGCATTTT
TRBV10-3,TRBD2,.,TRBJ2-7,CAISEIRLAGVGEQYF,TGTGCCATCAGTGAGATCCGACTAGCGGGAGTTGGCGAGCAGTACTTC
TRBV6-2/TRBV6-3,.,.,TRBJ2-1,CAGSYSPSREQFF,TGTGCCGGCAGTTACTCCCCCAGTCGCGAGCAGTTCTTC
TRBV29-1,TRBD2,few,TRBJ2-1,CSVPAGGWGNSYNEQFF,TGCAGCGTCCCAGCGGGAGGGTGGGGGAACTCCTACAATGAGCAGTTCTTC
TRBV24-1,.,few,TRBJ2-2,CATSDPYTGELFF,TGTGCCACCAGTGACCCATACACCGGGGAGCTGTTTTTT
TRBV6-2/TRBV6-3,.,.,TRBJ2-3,CASSPPEEWAQYF,TGTGCCAGCAGCCCTCCGGAAGAGTGGGCGCAGTATTTT
TRBV20-1,.,many,TRBJ2-1,CSVRLYPYNEQFF,TGCAGTGTCCGACTTTACCCCTACAATGAGCAGTTCTTC
TRBV4-2,TRBD1,.,TRBJ1-1,CASSQDLGTAEAFF,TGTGCCAGCAGCCAAGATCTTGGGACAGCTGAAGCTTTCTTT
TRBV7-3,TRBD1,.,TRBJ2-2,CASSLRGQANTGELFF,TGTGCCAGCAGCTTGAGGGGGCAGGCGAACACCGGGGAGCTGTTTTTT
TRBV3-1,.,.,TRBJ1-3,CASSRGQGPAGNTIYF,TGTGCCAGCAGCCGGGGGCAGGGGCCGGCTGGAAACACCATATATTTT
TRBV20-1,.,many,TRBJ1-5,CSARYGVGINQPQHF,TGCAGTGCTAGGTACGGGGTGGGAATCAATCAGCCCCAGCATTTT
TRBV7-2,.,.,TRBJ2-5,CASSLAGASSTQYF,TGTGCCAGCAGCTTAGCGGGCGCTTCGTCGACCCAGTACTTC
TRBV19,.,.,TRBJ1-1,CASSTDGTTNTEAFF,TGTGCCAGTAGTACAGACGGGACAACGAACACTGAAGCTTTCTTT
TRBV30,.,.,TRBJ1-1,CAWSPDLVGTEAFF,TGTGCCTGGAGTCCGGACTTAGTGGGGACTGAAGCTTTCTTT
TRBV30,.,few,TRBJ2-1,CAWSGTAVPNEQFF,TGTGCCTGGAGTGGGACAGCGGTACCTAATGAGCAGTTCTTC
TRBV7-2,TRBD1,.,TRBJ2-1,CASSLPLGQHYEQFF,TGTGCCAGCAGCTTACCCCTGGGACAGCACTATGAGCAGTTCTTC
TRBV9,TRBD2,.,TRBJ2-2,CASSVGGSRYTGELFF,TGTGCCAGCAGCGTAGGCGGGAGCCGTTACACCGGGGAGCTGTTTTTT
TRBV9,.,.,TRBJ2-5,CASGGETQYF,TGTGCCAGCGGGGGCGAGACCCAGTACTTC
TRBV7-3,TRBD2,.,TRBJ2-7,CASSLNGGFYEQYF,TGTGCCAGCAGCTTAAACGGGGGGTTCTACGAGCAGTACTTC
TRBV20-1,.,.,TRBJ2-3,CSASTPLPGVTDTQYF,TGCAGTGCTAGTACCCCCCTCCCGGGGGTGACAGATACGCAGTATTTT
TRBV20-1,TRBD1,.,TRBJ1-1,CSFGNRQGVTEAFF,TGCAGTTTCGGGAACCGACAGGGCGTCACTGAAGCTTTCTTT
TRBV6-2/TRBV6-3,.,many,TRBJ2-7,CASSYSEYEQYF,TGTGCCAGCAGTTACTCTGAGTACGAGCAGTACTTC
TRBV5-1,.,.,TRBJ1-6,CASSVDSYNSPLHF,TGCGCCAGCAGCGTGGACAGCTATAATTCACCCCTCCACTTT
TRBV11-3,.,few,TRBJ2-5,CASSLEEGGTQYF,TGTGCCAGCAGCTTAGAGGAGGGCGGGACCCAGTACTTC
TRBV11-3,TRBD1,few,TRBJ1-1,CASSPGQGTFF,TGTGCCAGCAGCCCAGGACAGGGGACTTTCTTT
TRBV27,.,.,TRBJ2-1,CASSLTREGNEQFF,TGTGCCAGCAGTTTGACTAGGGAAGGGAATGAGCAGTTCTTC
TRBV20-1,.,.,TRBJ1-5,CSAGSPGNQPQHF,TGCAGTGCTGGAAGCCCAGGGAATCAGCCCCAGCATTTT
TRBV20-1,.,many,TRBJ1-5,CSAREGTGGQPQHF,TGCAGTGCTAGAGAGGGGACCGGGGGTCAGCCCCAGCATTTT
TRBV20-1,TRBD1,.,TRBJ2-7,CSATRTGLTYEQYF,TGCAGTGCTACCCGGACAGGGCTAACCTACGAGCAGTACTTC
TRBV12-3/TRBV12-4,TRBD2,few,TRBJ2-7,CASSLARLAGPREQYF,TGTGCCAGCAGTTTAGCGCGACTAGCGGGGCCTCGGGAGCAGTACTTC
TRBV5-5,.,.,TRBJ1-5,CASSLLQHDNQPQHF,TGTGCCAGCAGCTTGTTACAGCACGACAATCAGCCCCAGCATTTT
TRBV7-2,.,many,TRBJ2-2,CASSARVSNTGELFF,TGTGCCAGCAGCGCCAGGGTGTCGAACACCGGGGAGCTGTTTTTT
TRBV29-1,TRBD1,few,TRBJ2-5,CSVEDRRTGKTQYF,TGCAGCGTTGAGGACAGGAGGACGGGGAAGACCCAGTACTTC
TRBV6-1,TRBD1,few,TRBJ1-2,CAASNVYRGGYGYTF,TGTGCCGCCAGCAACGTCTACAGGGGAGGCTATGGCTACACCTTC
TRBV7-2,.,many,TRBJ2-2,CASSRGGANTGELFF,TGTGCCAGCAGCCGTGGCGGGGCGAACACCGGGGAGCTGTTTTTT
TRBV12-3/TRBV12-4,.,many,TRBJ2-5,CASSLKPETQYF,TGTGCCAGCAGTTTGAAACCGGAGACCCAGTACTTC
TRBV6-1,.,.,TRBJ2-3,CASFPQRPDTQYF,TGTGCCAGCTTCCCCCAAAGGCCAGATACGCAGTATTTT
TRBV28,TRBD1,few,TRBJ1-5,CASSPPGQGGQPQHF,TGTGCCAGCAGTCCCCCCGGACAGGGAGGTCAGCCCCAGCATTTT
TRBV7-2,.,few,TRBJ1-4,CASSINSWGEKLFF,TGTGCCAGCAGCATTAACAGTTGGGGTGAAAAACTGTTTTTT
TRBV29-1,.,few,TRBJ2-1,CSVRTVRGNEQFF,TGCAGCGTTCGGACGGTAAGGGGCAATGAGCAGTTCTTC
TRBV7-2,TRBD2,.,TRBJ2-1,CASSAGREGRNNEQFF,TGTGCCAGCAGTGCAGGCCGGGAGGGCCGGAACAATGAGCAGTTCTTC
TRBV25-1,.,.,TRBJ2-1,CASSFYAGIGYNEQFF,TGTGCCAGCAGTTTCTATGCGGGGATAGGATACAATGAGCAGTTCTTC
TRBV10-3,.,few,TRBJ2-3,CAISESRRGNTDTQYF,TGTGCCATCAGTGAGTCGAGAAGGGGAAACACAGATACGCAGTATTTT
TRBV15,TRBD1,.,TRBJ2-7,CATSRDRGPHEQYF,TGTGCCACCAGCAGAGACAGGGGGCCCCACGAGCAGTACTTC
TRBV7-9,.,few,TRBJ2-7,CASSHAGLAPYEQYF,TGTGCCAGCAGCCACGCGGGGCTCGCCCCCTACGAGCAGTACTTC
TRBV20-1,TRBD1,.,TRBJ2-5,CSAGTGTGAETQYF,TGCAGTGCTGGAACCGGGACAGGGGCAGAGACCCAGTACTTC
TRBV12-3/TRBV12-4,.,many,TRBJ1-4,CASTTATPNEKLFF,TGTGCCAGCACCACAGCAACCCCTAATGAAAAACTGTTTTTT